The present TCR beta chain was sequenced within a study of blood T cell repertoires in COVID-19. In the study overall: Samples taken during acute and convalescent COVID-19 were collected in the United States, Italy and Spain. T cells, B-cell-depleted T cells, or PBMCs provided the cDNA or gDNA that served as material.

Germline CDR1 MRHNA, CDR2 SNTAGT. This CDR3 is built from 11 residues. V was clipped by 8 bases and J by 6 bases, with 11 bases between them. In the original processing: Scientists estimated how many nucleated cells there were by amplifying reference gene primers. Sequencing was performed with immunoSEQ multiplex PCR; in TCRdb, only in-frame clones are kept and a portion is missing. V, J and clone size are those of that table, while D and trimming were read from the DNA. Of about 140,000 clones listed, approximately 84% are singletons. The rearrangement links TRBV6-4 to TRBJ2-7; possible D gene TRBD2, 5 bases. The receptor was isolated from a human donor in a cohort sampled during active COVID-19. Specimen: peripheral blood. Here the CDR3 reads CASPPGSEQYV. The CDR3 DNA follows: TGTGCCAGCCCCCCGGGAAGCGAGCAGTACGTC.